The 18 T cell receptor beta chains presented below share a single source sample, sequenced in a study of identifying expanded T cells in peripheral blood. Clones were sequenced by immunoSEQ multiplex PCR, and TCRdb holds only the in-frame ones, with some missing. The table shows 83,000 or so clones, with around nine tenths occurring only once. Sequenced material: blood. The receptors were sampled from a person aged 18 to 75 in good health.

This clone has a single count. The V call is TRBV7-8, the J call TRBJ1-1, with 8 positions matching TRBD1. Germline lookup yields CDR1 SGHVS and CDR2 FQNEAQ. The CDR3 extends over 17 amino acids. V dropped 2 bases and J dropped 4; count of bases not matched to a gene: 12. The CDR3 is CASSLLRQGLKGTEAFF. The CDR3 DNA reads TGTGCCAGCAGCTTATTGCGACAGGGGCTCAAGGGCACTGAAGCTTTCTTT.

J is TRBJ1-2 and V is TRBV7-9; D is uncertain. Germline CDR1 and CDR2: SEHNR and FQNEAQ (reference sequence). The ends were cut back, 0 bases at V and 6 bases at J, with 5 bases in the middle. The length of the CDR3 is 12 residues. The CDR3 nucleotides are TGTGCCAGCAGCTTAGCTGGGGATGGCTACACCTTC. Translation: CASSLAGDGYTF.

V and J are TRBV7-9 and TRBJ2-5, with 7 nucleotides matching TRBD1. Per the germline V gene, CDR1 is SEHNR and CDR2 is FQNEAQ (reference sequence). This CDR3 is built from 15 residues. V trimming: 4 bases; J trimming: 2 bases; junction bases outside the gene matches: 7. CDR3 in DNA: TGTGCCAGCAGCTCATCAGGGGGAGTTCAAGAGACCCAGTACTTC. As protein: CASSSSGGVQETQYF.

The V call is TRBV7-8, the J call TRBJ2-7; 7 nucleotides match TRBD1. The V and J ends lost 5 bases and 1 base, in that order; junction bases with no gene match: 11. The CDR3 is 16 amino acids. CDR1 is SGHVS, CDR2 FQNEAQ, per germline. The CDR3 reads CASSDQDRSKSYEQYF. DNA of the CDR3: TGTGCCAGCAGCGACCAGGACAGGTCTAAGTCCTACGAGCAGTACTTC.

V usage is TRBV11-2 and J usage is TRBJ1-4; 8 bases map to TRBD1. Germline V gene sequence: CDR1 SGHAT, CDR2 FQNNGV. Germline trimming cut 5 bases from V and 10 bases from J; bases unmatched to any gene: 9. The CDR3 is 14 residues long. In DNA form, the CDR3 reads TGTGCCAGCAGCGCCGGACAGGGAGTTGGAAAACTGTTTTTT. Translation: CASSAGQGVGKLFF.

This sequence joins TRBV6-4 and TRBJ2-1; unclear D gene. Germline V CDR1 and CDR2: MRHNA, SNTAGT. V was pared by 2 bases and J by 7 bases, with 9 bases between. The CDR3 covers 13 residues. CDR3 sequence: CASSDEAKNEQFF. The DNA for the CDR3 is TGTGCCAGCAGTGACGAGGCAAAGAATGAGCAGTTCTTC.

The rearrangement links TRBV27 to TRBJ2-3; D remains ambiguous. The CDR3 has 13 residues. The V end was cut by 3 bases, the J end by 6 bases, with 10 bases between. CDR1 and CDR2 from the germline V gene are MNHEY and SMNVEV (reference sequence). CDR3 nucleotide sequence: TGTGCCAGCAGTTTCAGGTCAAGGGATACGCAGTATTTT. It specifies CASSFRSRDTQYF.

The chain carries TRBV4-2 and TRBJ2-1; D unclear. The germline V gene encodes CDR1 LGHNA and CDR2 YNFKEQ. V lost 0 bases and J lost 0, with 12 bases in between. This CDR3 comprises 17 residues. CDR3 DNA sequence: TGTGCCAGCAGCCAAGATCAGGACGGCAGCTCCTACAATGAGCAGTTCTTC. Translated: CASSQDQDGSSYNEQFF.

The rearrangement links TRBV30 to TRBJ2-2, with a tentative D call TRBD2 (6 bases). Germline CDR1 reads GTSNPN; CDR2 reads SVGIG (reference sequence). The CDR3 covers 12 residues. Trimming stripped 2 bases from V and 7 bases from J, with 8 bases between. The CDR3 nucleotides are TGTGCCTGGAGTTCTAGCGACGGGGAGCTGTTTTTT. This sequence encodes CAWSSSDGELFF.

The J gene is TRBJ2-5, the V gene TRBV2; D is undetermined. The CDR3 is 13 amino acids. V dropped 1 base and J dropped 5 bases, with 8 bases sitting between them. Germline-derived CDR1 and CDR2 are SNHLY and FYNNEI. CDR3: CASSEEFRETQYF. The CDR3 DNA reads as TGTGCCAGCAGTGAAGAATTTAGGGAGACCCAGTACTTC.

The chain joins TRBV7-8 to TRBJ2-7, with TRBD2 matching over 14 bases. The CDR3 spans 16 residues. V dropped 5 bases and J dropped 2; count of bases not matched to a gene: 5. Looked up from germline, CDR1 is SGHVS and CDR2 is FQNEAQ. The CDR3 coding sequence is TGTGCCAGCAGCCGACTAGCGGGAGGGTCTGCCTACGAGCAGTACTTC. Amino acid sequence: CASSRLAGGSAYEQYF.

The chain combines TRBV4-3 with TRBJ2-2; D is perhaps TRBD2 (5 bases). The CDR3 runs 15 residues. V shed 0 bases and J shed 5 bases, with 10 bases lying between them. CDR1 and CDR2 (germline): LGHNA, YSLEER. CDR3: CASSQETRDTGELFF. Written as DNA, the CDR3 is TGCGCCAGCAGCCAAGAGACCCGGGATACCGGGGAGCTGTTTTTT.

The chain joins TRBV2 to TRBJ1-5, with D perhaps TRBD1 (5 bases). The CDR3 extends over 15 amino acids. Deletions cut 3 bases from V and 3 bases from J, with 12 bases between. Germline CDR1 and CDR2: SNHLY and FYNNEI. In DNA form, the CDR3 reads TGTGCCAGCAGTGATGGGGCGGCGGACAATCAGCCCCAGCATTTT. The encoded protein is CASSDGAADNQPQHF.

The J gene is TRBJ2-1, the V gene TRBV19, with 8 bases identical to TRBD2. Germline lookup yields CDR1 LNHDA and CDR2 SQIVND (reference sequence). V trimming: 7 bases; J trimming: 0 bases; junction bases outside the gene matches: 5. The CDR3 runs 15 residues. The CDR3 protein is CASTLAGSSYNEQFF. In nucleotides, the CDR3 is TGTGCCAGTACCTTAGCGGGGAGCTCCTACAATGAGCAGTTCTTC.

This chain uses TRBV5-1 with TRBJ2-7; maybe TRBD2 (6 bases). CDR3 length equals 15 residues. Germline V gives CDR1 SGHRS, CDR2 YFSETQ. Trimming removed 2 bases from V and 7 bases from J, with 19 bases in between. The CDR3 region is CASSFELAGGGEQYF. Written as DNA, the CDR3 is TGCGCCAGCAGCTTCGAACTAGCCGGTGGCGGGGAGCAGTACTTC. The full variable domain, in which reference TRBV5-1 and TRBJ2-7 provide the parts outside the CDR3, is KAGVTQTPRYLIKTRGQQVTLSCSPISGHRSVSWYQQTPGQGLQFLFEYFSETQRNKGNFPGRFSGRQFSNSRSEMNVSTLELGDSALYLCASSFELAGGGEQYFGPGTRLTVT.

The chain carries TRBV28 and TRBJ1-5; 9 positions agree with TRBD1. V lost 3 bases and J lost 3; bases outside the gene matches: 6. The CDR3 covers 16 residues. Germline CDR1 reads MDHEN; CDR2 reads SYDVKM. The CDR3 loop is CASSLVGTGYNQPQHF. The CDR3 nucleotides read TGTGCCAGCAGTTTGGTGGGGACAGGGTACAATCAGCCCCAGCATTTT.

V usage is TRBV2 and J usage is TRBJ2-5, with unresolved D. Trimming took off 6 bases at V and 4 bases at J, with 9 bases between the two ends. CDR1 is SNHLY and CDR2 is FYNNEI in the germline V gene. This CDR3 spans 12 amino acids. The CDR3 DNA follows: TGTGCCAGCAGCGGGCTCCTAGAGACCCAGTACTTC. It specifies CASSGLLETQYF.

This chain links TRBV27 with TRBJ2-2; D is undetermined. Trimming took off 6 bases at V and 6 bases at J, with 11 bases between the two ends. The germline V gene encodes CDR1 MNHEY and CDR2 SMNVEV (reference sequence). The CDR3 is 13 amino acids. CDR3 coding DNA: TGTGCCAGCAGCTTCACCGTGGCCGGGGAGCTGTTTTTT. This translates into CASSFTVAGELFF.